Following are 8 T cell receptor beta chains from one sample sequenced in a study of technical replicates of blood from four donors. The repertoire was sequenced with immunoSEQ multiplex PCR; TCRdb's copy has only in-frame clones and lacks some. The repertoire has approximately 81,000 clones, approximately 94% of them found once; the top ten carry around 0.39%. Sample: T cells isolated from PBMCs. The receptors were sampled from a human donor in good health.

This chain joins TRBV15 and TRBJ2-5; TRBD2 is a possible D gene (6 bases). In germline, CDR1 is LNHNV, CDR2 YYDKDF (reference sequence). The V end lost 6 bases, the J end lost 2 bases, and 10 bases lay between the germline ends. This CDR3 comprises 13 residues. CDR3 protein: CATRDYTQETQYF. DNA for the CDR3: TGTGCCACCAGGGACTACACGCAAGAGACCCAGTACTTC.

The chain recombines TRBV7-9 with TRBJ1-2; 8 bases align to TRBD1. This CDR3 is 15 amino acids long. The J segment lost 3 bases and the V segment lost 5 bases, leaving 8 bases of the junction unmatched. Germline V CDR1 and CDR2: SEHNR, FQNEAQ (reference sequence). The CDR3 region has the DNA TGTGCCAGCAGCCCCACGGGACAGGTCGACTATGGCTACACCTTC. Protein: CASSPTGQVDYGYTF.

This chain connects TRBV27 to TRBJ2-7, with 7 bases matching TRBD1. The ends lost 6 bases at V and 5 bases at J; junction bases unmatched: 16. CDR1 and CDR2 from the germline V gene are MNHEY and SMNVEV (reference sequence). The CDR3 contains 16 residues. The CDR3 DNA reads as TGTGCCAGCAGGCAGGACAGGAGGTCCCCTAGAGACGAGCAGTACTTC. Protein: CASRQDRRSPRDEQYF.

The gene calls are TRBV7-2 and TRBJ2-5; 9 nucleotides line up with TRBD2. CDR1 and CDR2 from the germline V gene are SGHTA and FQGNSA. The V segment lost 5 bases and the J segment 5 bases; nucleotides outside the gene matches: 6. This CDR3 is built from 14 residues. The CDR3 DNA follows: TGTGCCAGCAGCGAGGCGGGGGGGCTGGAGACCCAGTACTTC. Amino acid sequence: CASSEAGGLETQYF.

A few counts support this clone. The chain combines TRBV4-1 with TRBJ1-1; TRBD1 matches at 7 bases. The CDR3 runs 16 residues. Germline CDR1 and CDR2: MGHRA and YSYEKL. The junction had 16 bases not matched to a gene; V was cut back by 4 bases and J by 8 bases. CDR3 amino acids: CASSRSDRLLLTEAFF. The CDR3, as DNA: TGCGCCAGCAGCCGTTCGGACAGGCTTCTGCTCACCGAAGCTTTCTTT.

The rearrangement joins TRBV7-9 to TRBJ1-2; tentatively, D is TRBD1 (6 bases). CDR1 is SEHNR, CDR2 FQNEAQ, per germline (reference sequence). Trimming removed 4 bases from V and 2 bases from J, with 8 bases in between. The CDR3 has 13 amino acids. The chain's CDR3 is CASSSQGNYGYTF. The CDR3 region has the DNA TGTGCCAGCAGCTCGCAGGGGAACTATGGCTACACCTTC.

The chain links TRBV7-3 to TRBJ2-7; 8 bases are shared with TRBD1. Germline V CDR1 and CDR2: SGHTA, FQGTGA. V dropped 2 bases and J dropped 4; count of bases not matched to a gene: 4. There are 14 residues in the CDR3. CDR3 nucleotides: TGTGCCAGCAGCTTAGGGGGACAGGATTACGAGCAGTACTTC. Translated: CASSLGGQDYEQYF.

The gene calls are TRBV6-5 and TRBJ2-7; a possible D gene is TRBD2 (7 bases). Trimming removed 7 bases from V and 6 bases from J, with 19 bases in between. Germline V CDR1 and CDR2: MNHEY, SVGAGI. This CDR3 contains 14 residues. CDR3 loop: CASTPDSGTGEQYF. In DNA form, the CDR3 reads TGTGCCAGCACCCCGGACAGCGGGACCGGCGAGCAGTACTTC.